This paragraph reports one T cell receptor (beta chain). Its cognate antigen is unknown. Every sample yielded at least 6.5 million isolated PBMCs. CDR3 length: 14 amino acids. The germline V gene has CDR1 DFQATT and CDR2 SNEGSKA (reference sequence). The V and J ends lost 6 bases and 0 bases, in that order; junction bases with no gene match: 7. The data were taken from a study of blood T cells in healthy people across ages. Findings of the study overall: Greater diversity and more naive CD4+ cells were seen in long-lived donors than in aged donors.

For the second PCR, which ran for about 7 to 11 cycles, a sample-barcoded 5' primer and a J-beta primer mix were used. A 12-random-nucleotide template-switch adaptor tagged each cDNA molecule. One entry per CDR3 protein results from TCRdb running MiXCR on the 5' RACE reads. This table holds approximately 880,000 distinct CDR3 sequences, roughly 43% found once. The TCR sequence derives from a man aged 25 to 40 in good health. The sample comprised blood. The rearrangement links TRBV20-1 to TRBJ2-7, with 8 nucleotides matching TRBD1. The CDR3 spells CSALGQEFSYEQYF. For the CDR3, the DNA is TGCAGTGCCTTGGGACAGGAATTCTCCTACGAGCAGTACTTC.